What follows are 30 T cell receptor beta chains derived from one specimen sequenced in a study of control samples from healthy donors and cancer patients (dated by TCRdb to 2020 to 2022). The library was made by the immunoSEQ multiplex PCR assay. The source is immuneACCESS, and TCRdb retained only in-frame sequences with V and J called. Part of the clones is not carried over; for the studies checked, unresolved V genes explain less than half of this, and the remainder is unexplained. The sample yields about 130,000 clones; 93% were counted once. The ten largest account for approximately 1.7% of the sample. Sequencing was performed on PBMCs. These receptors all come from a man in his fifties with head and neck cancer.

The J gene is TRBJ2-7, the V gene TRBV14; TRBD1 matches 8 bases. V gave up 1 base and J gave up 5 bases; unmatched junction bases: 7. CDR1 and CDR2 (germline): SGHDN, FVKESK. The CDR3 has 15 amino acids. The CDR3 reads CASSQVRTGIDEQYF. CDR3 nucleotides: TGTGCCAGCAGCCAAGTTAGGACAGGGATCGACGAGCAGTACTTC.

This clone was observed a few times. The chain uses TRBV30 and TRBJ1-1, with D maybe TRBD1 (6 bases). There are 13 residues in the CDR3. The germline V gene has CDR1 GTSNPN and CDR2 SVGIG (reference sequence). The V and J ends lost 0 bases and 11 bases respectively, with 16 bases between them. CDR3 DNA sequence: TGTGCCTGGAGTGTAATTTCCGGGGGCGAGGCTTTCTTT. This sequence encodes CAWSVISGGEAFF. Supplemented by reference TRBV30 and TRBJ1-1, the full variable domain reads SQTIHQWPATLVQPVGSPLSLECTVEGTSNPNLYWYRQAAGRGLQLLFYSVGIGQISSEVPQNLSASRPQDRQFILSSKKLLLSDSGFYLCAWSVISGGEAFFGQGTRLTVV.

The chain combines TRBV10-2 with TRBJ1-1; D is unclear. CDR3 length: 13 amino acids. Looked up from germline, CDR1 is WSHSY and CDR2 is SAAADI. The V gene lost 2 bases and the J gene lost 5 bases, with 9 bases spanning the gap. This chain's CDR3 is CASSEGGYTEAFF. CDR3 nucleotides: TGCGCCAGCAGTGAGGGAGGATATACTGAAGCTTTCTTT.

The CDR3: CASSQQAGSPYGYTF. The CDR3 DNA reads TGTGCCAGCTCACAGCAGGCAGGCTCCCCTTATGGCTACACCTTC. The chain has TRBV18 and TRBJ1-2; no clear D. The germline V gene encodes CDR1 KGHSH and CDR2 LQKENI. This CDR3 is built from 15 residues. Trimming removed 4 bases at V and 5 bases at J, with 17 bases between.

The rearrangement joins TRBV27 to TRBJ1-3; no firm D call. Per the germline V gene, CDR1 is MNHEY and CDR2 is SMNVEV (reference sequence). The CDR3 has 13 residues. V gave up 6 bases and J gave up 4 bases, with 10 bases separating them. The CDR3 sequence: CASSAFGGNTIYF. The CDR3 DNA reads as TGTGCCAGCAGCGCCTTTGGCGGAAACACCATATATTTT.

The chain employs TRBV6-5 and TRBJ2-5; D unclear. V lost 0 bases, J lost 1 base, and 12 bases lay in between. CDR1 is MNHEY, CDR2 SVGAGI, per germline. The CDR3 extends over 16 amino acids. The DNA of the CDR3 is TGTGCCAGCAGTTACTCCCCGACCCGCGGCCAAGAGACCCAGTACTTC. As protein: CASSYSPTRGQETQYF.

This clone occurred once. This sequence joins TRBV19 and TRBJ1-4, with D perhaps TRBD1 (5 bases). The CDR3 has 15 amino acids. Germline lookup yields CDR1 LNHDA and CDR2 SQIVND (reference sequence). The V and J ends lost 6 bases and 2 bases respectively, with 13 bases between them. The CDR3 here is CASSEDSLTNEKLFF. Written as DNA, the CDR3 is TGTGCCAGTAGCGAAGACAGTCTTACTAATGAAAAACTGTTTTTT.

This sequence joins TRBV13 and TRBJ2-3; the D is unclear. V lost 5 bases to trimming and J lost 0 bases, with 9 bases between them. CDR3 length: 14 amino acids. Germline V lookup: CDR1 PRHDT, CDR2 FYEKMQ (reference sequence). Here the CDR3 DNA reads TGTGCCAGCAGCCCCCGTTGGAGCACAGATACGCAGTATTTT. Amino acid sequence: CASSPRWSTDTQYF.

The gene calls are TRBV5-1 and TRBJ1-5, with a weak D call TRBD1 (5 bases). The CDR3 loop spans 15 amino acids. Trimming removed 0 bases at V and 5 bases at J, with 12 bases between. Per the germline V gene, CDR1 is SGHRS and CDR2 is YFSETQ. The CDR3: CASSLDGGTYQPQHF. CDR3 in DNA: TGCGCCAGCAGCTTGGACGGGGGGACGTATCAGCCCCAGCATTTT.

The rearrangement links TRBV7-2 to TRBJ2-7; 7 bases line up with TRBD1. Looked up from germline, CDR1 is SGHTA and CDR2 is FQGNSA. Trimming took 6 bases from V and 6 from J; bases not matched to a gene: 11. This CDR3 is 14 amino acids long. Written as DNA, the CDR3 is TGTGCCAGCAGTTCACAGGGGTTATTGAGCGAGCAGTACTTC. Protein: CASSSQGLLSEQYF.

V gene TRBV19 combines with J gene TRBJ2-2, with no clear D. The CDR3 has 12 amino acids. Germline V CDR1 and CDR2: LNHDA, SQIVND (reference sequence). The V gene lost 7 bases and the J gene lost 4 bases, with 7 bases spanning the gap. The CDR3 DNA reads as TGTGCCAGTACCGTATTCACCGGGGAGCTGTTTTTT. This encodes CASTVFTGELFF.

This clone was seen once. The chain combines TRBV7-9 with TRBJ2-5, with 8 bases aligning to TRBD2. From germline, CDR1 is SEHNR and CDR2 FQNEAQ (reference sequence). V was clipped by 5 bases and J by 5 bases; unmatched bases: 7. This CDR3 has 14 amino acids. The CDR3 protein is CASSPGLVVETQYF. DNA of the CDR3: TGTGCCAGCAGCCCGGGACTAGTGGTGGAGACCCAGTACTTC.

The genes are TRBV30 and TRBJ2-4, with unresolved D. CDR1 GTSNPN and CDR2 SVGIG come from the germline V gene (reference sequence). Trimming stripped 0 bases from V and 6 bases from J, with 9 bases between. The CDR3 runs to 13 residues. CDR3: CAWSVNLVNIQYF. CDR3 DNA sequence: TGTGCCTGGAGTGTAAATCTGGTAAACATTCAGTACTTC.

The gene calls are TRBV30 and TRBJ2-6; 11 nucleotides match TRBD1. V shed 0 bases, J shed 2 bases, and the junction held 6 bases outside the gene matches. This CDR3 spans 18 amino acids. Germline assignment: CDR1 GTSNPN and CDR2 SVGIG (reference sequence). CDR3: CAWSVRTGGSPGANVLTF. CDR3 nucleotide sequence: TGTGCCTGGAGTGTTCGGACAGGGGGCTCTCCTGGGGCCAACGTCCTGACTTTC.

The chain is built from TRBV6-4 and TRBJ2-5; 9 nucleotides match TRBD1. The germline V gene encodes CDR1 MRHNA and CDR2 SNTAGT. The CDR3 runs to 13 residues. Trimming took 5 bases from V and 4 from J; bases not matched to a gene: 2. CDR3 protein: CASSRDRAETQYF. The DNA for the CDR3 is TGTGCCAGCAGTAGGGACAGGGCAGAGACCCAGTACTTC.

Points on this clone: At the DNA level, this CDR3 is encoded by other sequences in the same sample as well. This rearrangement joins TRBV11-3 to TRBJ2-7; D is possibly TRBD1 (6 bases). The V gene's germline CDR1 is SGHNT and CDR2 YENEEA. CDR3 length: 13 residues. Trimming took 5 bases from V and 3 from J, leaving 11 bases between them. CDR3 bases: TGTGCCAGCAGCCTAGGGGGTAGCTACGAGCAGTACTTC. It translates to CASSLGGSYEQYF.

This rearrangement joins TRBV5-1 to TRBJ2-1, with 7 positions matching TRBD2. With 4 bases clipped from V and 7 bases from J, the junction kept 5 bases outside the gene matches. Per germline, CDR1 SGHRS and CDR2 YFSETQ. The CDR3 spans 13 residues. In DNA form, the CDR3 reads TGCGCCAGCAGCACCGGGGGGAGAAATGAGCAGTTCTTC. Its translation: CASSTGGRNEQFF.

The chain combines TRBV7-8 with TRBJ1-3; no clear D. The germline gives CDR1 SGHVS, CDR2 FQNEAQ. This CDR3 contains 17 residues. The V and J ends lost 2 bases and 0 bases respectively, with 14 bases between them. CDR3 coding DNA: TGTGCCAGCAGCTTAATGGGCCGGCTTAGCTCTGGAAACACCATATATTTT. The encoded protein is CASSLMGRLSSGNTIYF. Looking up the rest from reference TRBV7-8 and TRBJ1-3 gives the full variable domain: GAGVSQSPRYKVAKRGQDVALRCDPISGHVSLFWYQQALGQGPEFLTYFQNEAQLDKSGLPSDRFFAERPEGSVSTLKIQRTQQEDSAVYLCASSLMGRLSSGNTIYFGEGSWLTVV.

The chain is built from TRBV27 and TRBJ2-7; D possibly corresponds to TRBD1 (6 bases). Germline V gene lookup returns CDR1 MNHEY and CDR2 SMNVEV (reference sequence). The V gene lost 6 bases and the J gene lost 1 base, with 16 bases spanning the gap. The CDR3 length is 15 residues. The CDR3 sequence is CASSRSTGSSYEQYF. The CDR3 DNA reads as TGTGCCAGCAGCCGGAGTACAGGGTCGTCCTACGAGCAGTACTTC.

The CDR3, as DNA: TGTGCCAGCAGCCCTAGCGGGGGTCTATCCTACAATGAGCAGTTCTTC. This encodes CASSPSGGLSYNEQFF. This chain uses TRBV4-2 with TRBJ2-1, with 10 positions matching TRBD2. The CDR3 totals 16 residues. V lost 4 bases to trimming and J lost 1 base; unmatched junction nucleotides: 4. The germline CDR1 and CDR2 sequences are LGHNA and YNFKEQ.

This chain links TRBV7-2 with TRBJ1-2; D gene uncertain. Germline V lookup: CDR1 SGHTA, CDR2 FQGNSA. The CDR3 extends over 13 amino acids. Trimming removed 2 bases at V and 3 bases at J, with 7 bases between. The CDR3 protein is CASSLSGDYGYTF. CDR3 DNA sequence: TGTGCCAGCAGCTTATCAGGAGACTATGGCTACACCTTC.

A remark on this clone: At the DNA level, this CDR3 is encoded by other sequences in the same sample as well. The chain is built from TRBV7-9 and TRBJ2-3; D ambiguous. The CDR3 runs to 12 residues. Germline V gene sequence: CDR1 SEHNR, CDR2 FQNEAQ (reference sequence). The V and J ends lost 5 bases and 0 bases respectively, with 3 bases between them. In DNA form, the CDR3 reads TGTGCCAGCAGCGTAAGCACAGATACGCAGTATTTT. Protein product: CASSVSTDTQYF.

V and J are TRBV23-1 and TRBJ1-1; TRBD1 is a possible D gene (6 bases). TRBV23-1 is known as an ORF, though its function is uncertain. V lost 2 bases and J 0 bases, leaving 16 bases between the germline ends. The CDR3 extends over 17 amino acids. The CDR3 sequence: CASSQADSKRMNTEAFF. CDR3 coding DNA: TGCGCCAGCAGTCAAGCGGACAGTAAGAGGATGAACACTGAAGCTTTCTTT.

The V gene is TRBV29-1, the J gene TRBJ1-1, with D unclear. This CDR3 comprises 12 residues. Germline CDR1 and CDR2: SQVTM and ANQGSEA. Trimming pared 7 bases from V and 1 base from J, leaving 10 bases between. The CDR3 DNA reads TGCAGCGCTGGGAAAACGAACACTGAAGCTTTCTTT. The encoded protein is CSAGKTNTEAFF. The full variable domain, rest sourced from reference TRBV29-1 and TRBJ1-1, is SAVISQKPSRDICQRGTSLTIQCQVDSQVTMMFWYRQQPGQSLTLIATANQGSEATYESGFVIDKFPISRPNLTFSTLTVSNMSPEDSSIYLCSAGKTNTEAFFGQGTRLTVV.

The genes are TRBV25-1 and TRBJ1-1; 7 bases agree with TRBD1. Looked up from germline, CDR1 is MGHDK and CDR2 is SYGVNS. V trimming: 6 bases; J trimming: 0 bases; junction bases outside the gene matches: 13. The CDR3 totals 17 residues. The CDR3 DNA sequence: TGTGCCAGCAGCAAGAGAGGGGGCGCAGGTTTGAACACTGAAGCTTTCTTT. Translated, it gives CASSKRGGAGLNTEAFF.

CDR3 sequence: CASSLPLNPSGHLNEQFF. The CDR3 DNA follows: TGTGCCAGCAGCCTTCCGCTTAACCCTAGCGGGCACCTCAATGAGCAGTTCTTC. The chain joins TRBV9 to TRBJ2-1; 8 bases are a match to TRBD2. CDR3 length equals 18 residues. The ends lost 4 bases at V and 6 bases at J; junction bases unmatched: 18. Germline CDR1 reads SGDLS; CDR2 reads YYNGEE.

The chain joins TRBV18 to TRBJ1-2; 11 positions agree with TRBD1. CDR1 is KGHSH, CDR2 LQKENI, per germline. The CDR3 is 16 amino acids. Trimming cost V 0 bases and J 7 bases; bases outside gene matches: 7. CDR3: CASSPPNPGQGVGYTF. Here the CDR3 DNA reads TGTGCCAGCTCACCACCCAATCCGGGACAGGGGGTTGGCTACACCTTC. Combining the CDR3 with reference TRBV18 and TRBJ1-2 gives the whole variable domain NAGVMQNPRHLVRRRGQEARLRCSPMKGHSHVYWYRQLPEEGLKFMVYLQKENIIDESGMPKERFSAEFPKEGPSILRIQQVVRGDSAAYFCASSPPNPGQGVGYTFGSGTRLTVV.

V gene TRBV18 combines with J gene TRBJ1-2, with 7 bases lining up with TRBD1. V lost 6 bases and J lost 2; bases outside the gene matches: 3. Germline loops: CDR1 KGHSH, CDR2 LQKENI. CDR3 length: 13 residues. In DNA, the CDR3 is TGTGCCAGCTCGCGGGACAGAAACTATGGCTACACCTTC. It yields the protein CASSRDRNYGYTF.

DNA for the CDR3: TGTGCCAGCACGAAAGGGGGTCTAATTACCGGGGAGCTGTTTTTT. It is translated as CASTKGGLITGELFF. The chain employs TRBV28 and TRBJ2-2, with a tentative D call TRBD1 (6 bases). This CDR3 contains 15 residues. V was clipped by 7 bases and J by 5 bases, with 17 bases between them. CDR1 is MDHEN and CDR2 is SYDVKM in the germline V gene.

V usage is TRBV15 and J usage is TRBJ2-3; the D call may be TRBD1 or TRBD2 (5 bases each). Germline CDR1 is LNHNV and CDR2 is YYDKDF (reference sequence). The germline V and J ends were trimmed by 1 base and 5 bases, with 13 bases remaining between them. The CDR3 covers 15 residues. The CDR3 spells CATSRVGTYLDTQYF. Here the CDR3 DNA reads TGTGCCACCAGCAGAGTCGGGACCTACTTAGATACGCAGTATTTT.